This T cell receptor beta chain emerged from a study of blood T cells in healthy people across ages. Combining a sample-barcoded 5' primer with a J-beta primer mix, a second PCR ran for 7 to 11 cycles. Each CDR3 protein is one row after TCRdb ran MiXCR on the 5' RACE reads. The repertoire holds about 630,000 distinct CDR3 sequences, with around a fifth as singletons. Broader study findings: Investigators viewed diversity estimates from one million T cells as underestimates, the study reported. TCR beta diversity per million T cells fell roughly linearly with age.

Turning to this clonotype: What it binds is not known.

Every sample yielded at least 6 million isolated PBMCs. The CDR3 is 19 residues long. Germline trimming cut 3 bases from V and 0 bases from J; bases unmatched to any gene: 15. The chain combines TRBV12-3 or TRBV12-4 with TRBJ2-3; 7 bases are shared with TRBD2. The clonotype was recovered from a man between 65 and 79 years old in good health. Sequencing input: blood. CDR3: CASSFVGRGSWASTDTQYF. The CDR3 coding sequence is TGTGCCAGCAGTTTTGTCGGTCGCGGGAGTTGGGCTAGCACAGATACGCAGTATTTT.